The T cell receptor beta chain described here comes from a study of tumor-infiltrating lymphocytes in localized non-small cell lung cancer. The overall study: The cohort mixed smokers and never-smokers, several histologies, and some post-neoadjuvant-chemotherapy samples.

Libraries were prepared by immunoSEQ multiplex PCR; TCRdb keeps only in-frame clonotypes and omits some of them. The data show 7,000 to 8,500 clones, under 85% seen once. Comments on this clone: Its target is unknown.

Losses at the gene ends were 2 bases for V and 0 bases for J; bases not matched to a gene: 14. Germline CDR1 and CDR2: SEHNR and FQNEAQ (reference sequence). There are 19 residues in the CDR3. Findings and caveats of the study: Recurrence-free survival showed no association with tumor T-cell fraction. Higher tumor T cell infiltration than in uninvolved lung was supported by TCRbeta sequencing. No T-cell fraction difference was seen between IM1 and IM2 tumors.

The receptor was derived from a human donor with non-small cell lung cancer. This chain uses TRBV7-9 with TRBJ2-5; 8 nucleotides line up with TRBD2. The specimen sequenced was lung tumor tissue. CDR3 in amino acids: CASSLFGGIAGPYQETQYF. In nucleotides, the CDR3 is TGTGCCAGCAGCTTATTCGGAGGGATAGCGGGGCCCTACCAAGAGACCCAGTACTTC.